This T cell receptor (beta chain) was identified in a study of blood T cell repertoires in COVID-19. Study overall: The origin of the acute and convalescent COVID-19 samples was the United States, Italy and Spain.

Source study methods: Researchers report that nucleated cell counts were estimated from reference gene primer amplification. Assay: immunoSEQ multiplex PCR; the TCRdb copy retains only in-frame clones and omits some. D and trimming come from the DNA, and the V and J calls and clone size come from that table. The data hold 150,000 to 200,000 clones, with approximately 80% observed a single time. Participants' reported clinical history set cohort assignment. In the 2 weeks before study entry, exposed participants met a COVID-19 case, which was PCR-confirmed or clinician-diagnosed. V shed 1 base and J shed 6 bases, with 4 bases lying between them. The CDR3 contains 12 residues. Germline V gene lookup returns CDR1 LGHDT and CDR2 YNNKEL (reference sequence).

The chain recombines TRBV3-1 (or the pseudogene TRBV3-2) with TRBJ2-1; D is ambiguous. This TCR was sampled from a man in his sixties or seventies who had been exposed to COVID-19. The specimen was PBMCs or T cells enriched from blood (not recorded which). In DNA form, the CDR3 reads TGTGCCAGCAGCCAAGCTTTCAATGAGCAGTTCTTC. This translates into CASSQAFNEQFF.